The 16 T cell receptor beta chains given below trace back to one sample, sequenced in a study of blood T cell repertoires in COVID-19. This table comes from immunoSEQ multiplex PCR, and its TCRdb copy is limited to in-frame clones, with some not included. Altogether about 260,000 clones are present, more than 80% being singletons, with the ten largest covering 0.85% to 0.95%. Sequences were obtained from PBMCs or T cells enriched from blood (not recorded which). The receptor source for this set is a man between 50 and 59 years old who had been exposed to COVID-19.

Only a few counts were recorded for this clone. The rearrangement joins TRBV5-4 to TRBJ1-1; TRBD1 is a possible D gene (5 bases). V lost 4 bases and J 2 bases, leaving 15 bases between the germline ends. There are 15 residues in the CDR3. The germline V gene has CDR1 SGHNT and CDR2 YYREEE (reference sequence). The CDR3 DNA sequence: TGTGCCAGCAGCCCGGGGGGGGAAGGAAACACTGAAGCTTTCTTT. Translating gives CASSPGGEGNTEAFF.

V usage is TRBV15 and J usage is TRBJ1-2, with a possible D match to TRBD1 (6 bases). V was clipped by 5 bases and J by 5 bases, with 15 bases between them. Germline CDR1 LNHNV, CDR2 YYDKDF (reference sequence). This CDR3 spans 14 amino acids. The CDR3 sequence is CATSFIGQQYGYTF. The CDR3 region has the DNA TGTGCCACCAGCTTTATAGGACAGCAGTATGGCTACACCTTC.

The chain combines TRBV28 with TRBJ2-1, with 11 bases fitting TRBD2. CDR3 size: 15 residues. Trimming took 6 bases from V and 4 from J; bases not matched to a gene: 5. Germline CDR1 reads MDHEN; CDR2 reads SYDVKM. The CDR3 nucleotides are TGTGCCAGCAGCCGATGGACTAGCGGGTACAATGAGCAGTTCTTC. Translating it yields CASSRWTSGYNEQFF. The whole variable domain, remainder taken from reference TRBV28 and TRBJ2-1, is DVKVTQSSRYLVKRTGEKVFLECVQDMDHENMFWYRQDPGLGLRLIYFSYDVKMKEKGDIPEGYSVSREKKERFSLILESASTNQTSMYLCASSRWTSGYNEQFFGPGTRLTVL.

The gene calls are TRBV4-1 and TRBJ2-1; D is unresolved. The CDR3 contains 16 residues. Germline V gene sequence: CDR1 MGHRA, CDR2 YSYEKL. V lost 5 bases to trimming and J lost 4 bases, with 18 bases between them. The CDR3 sequence: CASSSLVGRPYNEQFF. Written as DNA, the CDR3 is TGCGCCAGCAGCTCCCTTGTGGGCAGACCATACAATGAGCAGTTCTTC.

The rearrangement links TRBV28 to TRBJ1-5; D uncertain. Germline-derived CDR1 and CDR2 are MDHEN and SYDVKM. There are 14 residues in the CDR3. Trimming pared 5 bases from V and 9 bases from J, leaving 17 bases between. CDR3 nucleotides: TGTGCCAGCAGTGTGACCAGGTCCTCGCGGCCCCAGCATTTT. It yields the protein CASSVTRSSRPQHF. Full variable domain (rest looked up from reference TRBV28 and TRBJ1-5): DVKVTQSSRYLVKRTGEKVFLECVQDMDHENMFWYRQDPGLGLRLIYFSYDVKMKEKGDIPEGYSVSREKKERFSLILESASTNQTSMYLCASSVTRSSRPQHFGDGTRLSIL.

The chain joins TRBV27 to TRBJ2-1; weak D call: TRBD1 (6 bases). The CDR3 loop spans 13 amino acids. The V and J ends lost 0 bases and 6 bases respectively, with 6 bases between them. Germline lookup yields CDR1 MNHEY and CDR2 SMNVEV (reference sequence). CDR3 in amino acids: CASSLSGGNEQFF. In DNA form, the CDR3 reads TGTGCCAGCAGTTTATCAGGGGGCAATGAGCAGTTCTTC.

The chain links TRBV27 to TRBJ1-1, with TRBD1 as a possible D gene (5 bases). CDR3 length: 17 amino acids. From germline, CDR1 is MNHEY and CDR2 SMNVEV (reference sequence). Trimming shortened V by 7 bases and J by 6 bases, and 27 bases separated the two germline ends. CDR3 in amino acids: CASIPAPGWGTHAEAFF. For the CDR3, the DNA is TGTGCCAGCATTCCCGCCCCAGGGTGGGGGACTCACGCTGAAGCTTTCTTT.

This sequence joins TRBV5-6 and TRBJ2-7; D gene unclear. CDR1 and CDR2 from the germline V gene are SGHDT and YYEEEE. Trimming stripped 0 bases from V and 1 base from J, with 5 bases between. The CDR3 extends over 13 amino acids. In nucleotides, the CDR3 is TGTGCCAGCAGCTTGGAGAGGTCCTACGAGCAGTACGTC. It translates to CASSLERSYEQYV.

This sequence joins TRBV5-5 and TRBJ2-4, with 7 bases fitting TRBD1. This CDR3 comprises 17 residues. CDR1 is SGHKS, CDR2 YYEKEE, per germline (reference sequence). Germline trimming cut 5 bases from V and 3 bases from J; bases unmatched to any gene: 14. CDR3 residues: CASRLTQFRDSKNIQYF. The CDR3 region has the DNA TGTGCCAGCAGACTTACACAATTCCGGGACAGCAAAAACATTCAGTACTTC. Drawing the rest from reference TRBV5-5 and TRBJ2-4, the complete variable domain is DAGVTQSPTHLIKTRGQQVTLRCSPISGHKSVSWYQQVLGQGPQFIFQYYEKEERGRGNFPDRFSARQFPNYSSELNVNALLLGDSALYLCASRLTQFRDSKNIQYFGAGTRLSVL.

The chain employs TRBV9 and TRBJ1-2, with 7 bases matching TRBD1. CDR3 length: 14 amino acids. The germline V gene encodes CDR1 SGDLS and CDR2 YYNGEE. Unmatched junction bases numbered 10, after V lost 4 bases and J lost 7 bases. The CDR3 spells CASSQGGKAIGYTF. In DNA, the CDR3 is TGTGCCAGCAGCCAAGGGGGCAAGGCGATTGGCTACACCTTC.

The CDR3: CASSERRGTSYNSPLHF. The CDR3, as DNA: TGTGCCAGCAGCGAACGTAGGGGGACAAGTTATAATTCACCCCTCCACTTT. The gene calls are TRBV9 and TRBJ1-6; the D gene is possibly TRBD1 (6 bases). The CDR3 is made up of 17 amino acids. The V end lost 3 bases, the J end lost 4 bases, and 17 bases lay between the germline ends. The germline V gene encodes CDR1 SGDLS and CDR2 YYNGEE. The full variable domain, completed using reference TRBV9 and TRBJ1-6, is DSGVTQTPKHLITATGQRVTLRCSPRSGDLSVYWYQQSLDQGLQFLIQYYNGEERAKGNILERFSAQQFPDLHSELNLSSLELGDSALYFCASSERRGTSYNSPLHFGNGTRLTVT.

Worth noting for this clone: A much more abundant neighbour one base away suggests this may be a read error. This chain connects TRBV27 to TRBJ1-5; 7 nucleotides agree with TRBD1. Germline V lookup: CDR1 MNHEY, CDR2 SMNVEV (reference sequence). After removal of 6 bases from V and 5 bases from J, the junction contained 4 bases not matched to a gene. The CDR3 runs 13 residues. DNA of the CDR3: TGTGCCAGCAGCCTGGACAGGTATCAGCCCCAGCATTTT. Amino acids: CASSLDRYQPQHF.

The chain employs TRBV7-8 and TRBJ2-7; D might be TRBD1 (5 bases). Trimming stripped 3 bases from V and 6 bases from J, with 18 bases between. The CDR3 covers 15 residues. Germline V gene lookup returns CDR1 SGHVS and CDR2 FQNEAQ. The DNA of the CDR3 is TGTGCCAGCAGCTTTCTAGTAGGGGTATCTGGCGAGCAGTACTTC. Its protein is CASSFLVGVSGEQYF.

J is TRBJ1-2 and V is TRBV12-3 or TRBV12-4, with D uncertain. The CDR3 is 11 residues long. V shed 6 bases and J shed 7 bases, with 9 bases lying between them. The CDR3 sequence is CASSLRGGYTF. As DNA, the CDR3 is TGTGCCAGCAGCTTAAGAGGTGGCTACACCTTC.

As DNA, the CDR3 is TGCGCCAGCAGTGAGAGTGGCAGAAACACTGAAGCTTTCTTT. Its translation: CASSESGRNTEAFF. The V and J genes are TRBV10-1 and TRBJ1-1; no clear D gene. V was shortened by 2 bases and J by 2 bases, with 9 bases between the two germline ends. The germline gives CDR1 WNHNN, CDR2 SYGVQD (reference sequence). The CDR3 consists of 14 residues.

The gene calls are TRBV19 and TRBJ2-3; 8 positions match TRBD1. This CDR3 has 16 residues. V shed 6 bases and J 2 bases; nucleotides not matched to a gene: 10. Looked up from germline, CDR1 is LNHDA and CDR2 is SQIVND (reference sequence). The chain's CDR3 is CASSITGQGNTDTQYF. The CDR3 DNA is TGTGCCAGTAGCATAACAGGACAGGGAAACACAGATACGCAGTATTTT.